This is a list of T cell receptor beta chains from one sample in a study of neoadjuvant nivolumab and ipilimumab in lung cancer. The method was immunoSEQ multiplex PCR; TCRdb's version includes in-frame clones alone and lacks a portion of them. The sample lists 25,000 to 30,000 clones, roughly 76% occurring once. Source: tumor tissue, taken after neoadjuvant nivolumab, alone or with ipilimumab, at or shortly before surgery. Source of these receptors: an adult with non-small cell lung cancer. Each CDR3 is given with its conserved first and last residue. A D gene is named only where the DNA matches it firmly. Not all rows give a size; the values are once, few, many and, for expanded clones, a class.

cdr3_nt: TGTGCCAGCAGCTTAGAATTTGGGGCTAGAAATGAGCAGTTCTTC
cdr3_aa: CASSLEFGARNEQFF
j_call: TRBJ2-1
d_call: NA
cdr3_length: 15
clone_size: NA
v_call: TRBV7-2

cdr3_nt: TGTGCCAGCAGCTTCGCCAGGAACTCCTATGGCTACACCTTC
cdr3_aa: CASSFARNSYGYTF
j_call: TRBJ1-2
d_call: NA
cdr3_length: 14
clone_size: NA
v_call: TRBV7-2

cdr3_nt: TGTGCCATCAGGGGGACAGGCGCCCCCTACGAGCAGTACTTC
cdr3_aa: CAIRGTGAPYEQYF
j_call: TRBJ2-7
d_call: TRBD1
cdr3_length: 14
clone_size: NA
v_call: TRBV10-3

cdr3_nt: TGTGCCAGCAGCTTAGACAGGGTAGCCGAAAAACTGTTTTTT
cdr3_aa: CASSLDRVAEKLFF
j_call: TRBJ1-4
d_call: TRBD1
cdr3_length: 14
clone_size: NA
v_call: TRBV2

cdr3_nt: TGCGCCAGCAGCCTGGGACGGAGAAACACCGGGGAGCTGTTTTTT
cdr3_aa: CASSLGRRNTGELFF
j_call: TRBJ2-2
d_call: NA
cdr3_length: 15
clone_size: NA
v_call: TRBV5-1

cdr3_nt: TGTGCCAGCAGTTTGGTCGGGGCTGGCTACACCTTC
cdr3_aa: CASSLVGAGYTF
j_call: TRBJ1-2
d_call: NA
cdr3_length: 12
clone_size: NA
v_call: TRBV28

cdr3_nt: TGTGCCAGCAGTTATAGGGCAGGGCGGGGGAACACTGAAGCTTTCTTT
cdr3_aa: CASSYRAGRGNTEAFF
j_call: TRBJ1-1
d_call: NA
cdr3_length: 16
clone_size: NA
v_call: TRBV6-5

cdr3_nt: TGTGCTAGTGGTTTAATCGGCAGCGGCACCGGGGAGCTGTTTTTT
cdr3_aa: CASGLIGSGTGELFF
j_call: TRBJ2-2
d_call: NA
cdr3_length: 15
clone_size: NA
v_call: TRBV12-5

cdr3_nt: TGTGCCAGCAGCCAGGTAGCGGGGGGACTCTACAATGAGCAGTTCTTC
cdr3_aa: CASSQVAGGLYNEQFF
j_call: TRBJ2-1
d_call: TRBD2
cdr3_length: 16
clone_size: NA
v_call: TRBV14

cdr3_nt: TGTGCCAGCAGCTTTGGAAGGGGCAGGGGCTATGGCTACACCTTC
cdr3_aa: CASSFGRGRGYGYTF
j_call: TRBJ1-2
d_call: NA
cdr3_length: 15
clone_size: once
v_call: TRBV5-5

cdr3_nt: TGTGCCATCAGCCCCGGGACAGGGAAATCCTACAATGAGCAGTTCTTC
cdr3_aa: CAISPGTGKSYNEQFF
j_call: TRBJ2-1
d_call: TRBD1
cdr3_length: 16
clone_size: NA
v_call: TRBV10-3

cdr3_nt: TGCGCCAGCAGCCAAGAGGGCGGCATCTCCTACGAGCAGTACTTC
cdr3_aa: CASSQEGGISYEQYF
j_call: TRBJ2-7
d_call: NA
cdr3_length: 15
clone_size: NA
v_call: TRBV4-1

cdr3_nt: TGTGCCAGCAGTGATATAGGGGCAGGGCGGAATGAAAAACTGTTTTTT
cdr3_aa: CASSDIGAGRNEKLFF
j_call: TRBJ1-4
d_call: NA
cdr3_length: 16
clone_size: NA
v_call: TRBV2

cdr3_nt: TGTGCCAGCGGGAGGAGGGGTGCAGGACAGATGAACACTGAAGCTTTCTTT
cdr3_aa: CASGRRGAGQMNTEAFF
j_call: TRBJ1-1
d_call: NA
cdr3_length: 17
clone_size: medium-sized
v_call: TRBV2

cdr3_nt: TGCAGCGTTGAGGCCGAGACTTCGCCCCAAGAGACCCAGTACTTC
cdr3_aa: CSVEAETSPQETQYF
j_call: TRBJ2-5
d_call: NA
cdr3_length: 15
clone_size: NA
v_call: TRBV29-1

cdr3_nt: TGTGCCAGTAGGCCAGAGGGGGCTGGCAATCAGCCCCAGCATTTT
cdr3_aa: CASRPEGAGNQPQHF
j_call: TRBJ1-5
d_call: TRBD1
cdr3_length: 15
clone_size: NA
v_call: TRBV19

cdr3_nt: TGTGCCAGCAGCTTATCAGGGCATGGCTACACCTTC
cdr3_aa: CASSLSGHGYTF
j_call: TRBJ1-2
d_call: NA
cdr3_length: 12
clone_size: NA
v_call: TRBV5-4

cdr3_nt: TGCAGTGCTAGAGATGGCCCTGAAGCTTTCTTT
cdr3_aa: CSARDGPEAFF
j_call: TRBJ1-1
d_call: NA
cdr3_length: 11
clone_size: few
v_call: TRBV20-1

cdr3_nt: TGTGCCAGCAGCGTAGCCGGGGGACTGGAAGAGACCCAGTACTTC
cdr3_aa: CASSVAGGLEETQYF
j_call: TRBJ2-5
d_call: NA
cdr3_length: 15
clone_size: few
v_call: TRBV9

cdr3_nt: TGTGCCAGCAGCTTGGATTGGACAGGGACAACGAACACTGAAGCTTTCTTT
cdr3_aa: CASSLDWTGTTNTEAFF
j_call: TRBJ1-1
d_call: TRBD1
cdr3_length: 17
clone_size: NA
v_call: TRBV5-4

cdr3_nt: TGTGCCTGGAGAAGGCTCGGATCCGGCTACACCTTC
cdr3_aa: CAWRRLGSGYTF
j_call: TRBJ1-2
d_call: NA
cdr3_length: 12
clone_size: NA
v_call: TRBV30

cdr3_nt: TGTGCCAGCAGTGAAGGGGCGGGGGGGCAAGAGACCCAGTACTTC
cdr3_aa: CASSEGAGGQETQYF
j_call: TRBJ2-5
d_call: TRBD2
cdr3_length: 15
clone_size: NA
v_call: TRBV2

cdr3_nt: TGTGCCAGCAGCCGCTCCCAGGGTAGGAGCACAGATACGCAGTATTTT
cdr3_aa: CASSRSQGRSTDTQYF
j_call: TRBJ2-3
d_call: NA
cdr3_length: 16
clone_size: NA
v_call: TRBV11-2

cdr3_nt: TGTGCTAGTAGGACTAGCGGGGGGGACCAAGAGACCCAGTACTTC
cdr3_aa: CASRTSGGDQETQYF
j_call: TRBJ2-5
d_call: TRBD2
cdr3_length: 15
clone_size: NA
v_call: TRBV12-5

cdr3_nt: TGTGCCAGCAGCTTACCCACAGGGGGCGTTGGGGCCAACGTCCTGACTTTC
cdr3_aa: CASSLPTGGVGANVLTF
j_call: TRBJ2-6
d_call: TRBD1
cdr3_length: 17
clone_size: NA
v_call: TRBV7-9

cdr3_nt: TGTGCCAGCAGCGTAGAAGCCGGGGCCTCTGGAAACACCATATATTTT
cdr3_aa: CASSVEAGASGNTIYF
j_call: TRBJ1-3
d_call: NA
cdr3_length: 16
clone_size: NA
v_call: TRBV9

cdr3_nt: TGTGCCAGCAGGCCCAGGGTAGGGAATCAGCCCCAGCATTTT
cdr3_aa: CASRPRVGNQPQHF
j_call: TRBJ1-5
d_call: NA
cdr3_length: 14
clone_size: NA
v_call: TRBV6-5

cdr3_nt: TGCGCCAGCAGCTTGGACAACCCGGACACCGGGGAGCTGTTTTTT
cdr3_aa: CASSLDNPDTGELFF
j_call: TRBJ2-2
d_call: NA
cdr3_length: 15
clone_size: few
v_call: TRBV5-1

cdr3_nt: TGTGCCAGCAGCTTTTGGGGGGAGGGCTTGAACACTGAAGCTTTCTTT
cdr3_aa: CASSFWGEGLNTEAFF
j_call: TRBJ1-1
d_call: NA
cdr3_length: 16
clone_size: NA
v_call: TRBV7-9

cdr3_nt: TGCGCCAGCAGCCGAGGGGTGGGCAGGGGTGGCTACGAGCAGTACTTC
cdr3_aa: CASSRGVGRGGYEQYF
j_call: TRBJ2-7
d_call: NA
cdr3_length: 16
clone_size: few
v_call: TRBV5-1

cdr3_nt: TGTGCCAGCAGCTTGGCGGATAGGAACACTGAAGCTTTCTTT
cdr3_aa: CASSLADRNTEAFF
j_call: TRBJ1-1
d_call: NA
cdr3_length: 14
clone_size: NA
v_call: TRBV5-4

cdr3_nt: TGTGCCAGCAGCTTAGTGACCGGGACAGGGATATACGAGCAGTACTTC
cdr3_aa: CASSLVTGTGIYEQYF
j_call: TRBJ2-7
d_call: TRBD1
cdr3_length: 16
clone_size: once
v_call: TRBV7-6

cdr3_nt: TGTGCCAGCAGCTTAGGGTCAGGGTCCCACGAGCAGTACTTC
cdr3_aa: CASSLGSGSHEQYF
j_call: TRBJ2-7
d_call: NA
cdr3_length: 14
clone_size: NA
v_call: TRBV7-8

cdr3_nt: TGTGCCAGCAGTGCGAGGGAGGATACGCAGTATTTT
cdr3_aa: CASSAREDTQYF
j_call: TRBJ2-3
d_call: NA
cdr3_length: 12
clone_size: NA
v_call: TRBV2

cdr3_nt: TGCGCCAGCAGCTTGCAGGGTGGCTACGAGCAGTACTTC
cdr3_aa: CASSLQGGYEQYF
j_call: TRBJ2-7
d_call: NA
cdr3_length: 13
clone_size: NA
v_call: TRBV5-1

cdr3_nt: TGTGCCAGCAGCGGGGGCCAGGGTCGCTATGGCTACACCTTC
cdr3_aa: CASSGGQGRYGYTF
j_call: TRBJ1-2
d_call: NA
cdr3_length: 14
clone_size: NA
v_call: TRBV9

cdr3_nt: TGTGCCAGCTCACCGGACTTTCTTGGCTACACCTTC
cdr3_aa: CASSPDFLGYTF
j_call: TRBJ1-2
d_call: NA
cdr3_length: 12
clone_size: NA
v_call: TRBV18

cdr3_nt: TGCGCCAGCAGCTTCATGGGGGGGACTAGCGGGGCAGATACGCAGTATTTT
cdr3_aa: CASSFMGGTSGADTQYF
j_call: TRBJ2-3
d_call: TRBD2
cdr3_length: 17
clone_size: NA
v_call: TRBV5-1

cdr3_nt: TGTGCCTGGAGGGGAAGGTTTACCGGGGAGCTGTTTTTT
cdr3_aa: CAWRGRFTGELFF
j_call: TRBJ2-2
d_call: NA
cdr3_length: 13
clone_size: few
v_call: TRBV30

cdr3_nt: TGCGCCAGCAGCTTGAACGGGGCTTGGGGAAACATTCAGTACTTC
cdr3_aa: CASSLNGAWGNIQYF
j_call: TRBJ2-4
d_call: NA
cdr3_length: 15
clone_size: NA
v_call: TRBV5-1

cdr3_nt: TGTGCCAGTAGCTGGGGGAGTGGCACTGAAGCTTTCTTT
cdr3_aa: CASSWGSGTEAFF
j_call: TRBJ1-1
d_call: NA
cdr3_length: 13
clone_size: NA
v_call: TRBV19

cdr3_nt: TGTGCCAGCAGCCAAAACCGGGACAAACGGGATGGCTACACCTTC
cdr3_aa: CASSQNRDKRDGYTF
j_call: TRBJ1-2
d_call: NA
cdr3_length: 15
clone_size: NA
v_call: TRBV4-2

cdr3_nt: TGTGCCATCAGGGGGGACAGGGAAATGCAAGCTTTCTTT
cdr3_aa: CAIRGDREMQAFF
j_call: TRBJ1-1
d_call: TRBD1
cdr3_length: 13
clone_size: NA
v_call: TRBV10-3

cdr3_nt: TGTGCCAGCTCACCACGGGGGGGCGCGGACTATGGCTACACCTTC
cdr3_aa: CASSPRGGADYGYTF
j_call: TRBJ1-2
d_call: NA
cdr3_length: 15
clone_size: NA
v_call: TRBV18

cdr3_nt: TGTGCCTGGAGTCGTACCACGACTGGAAACACCATATATTTT
cdr3_aa: CAWSRTTTGNTIYF
j_call: TRBJ1-3
d_call: NA
cdr3_length: 14
clone_size: once
v_call: TRBV30

cdr3_nt: TGTGCCAGTAGTATAGGGGTAAAAGAGACCCAGTACTTC
cdr3_aa: CASSIGVKETQYF
j_call: TRBJ2-5
d_call: NA
cdr3_length: 13
clone_size: few
v_call: TRBV19

cdr3_nt: TGTGCCTGGAGTGACAGTATGACTAATGAAAAACTGTTTTTT
cdr3_aa: CAWSDSMTNEKLFF
j_call: TRBJ1-4
d_call: NA
cdr3_length: 14
clone_size: NA
v_call: TRBV30

cdr3_nt: TGCAGCGGGGAGGGGGAAGGGGCTGAAGCTTTCTTT
cdr3_aa: CSGEGEGAEAFF
j_call: TRBJ1-1
d_call: NA
cdr3_length: 12
clone_size: NA
v_call: TRBV29-1

cdr3_nt: TGCGCCAGCAGCTTGGAACCCCCTCGGGCAGGGTTAAATTCACCCCTCCACTTT
cdr3_aa: CASSLEPPRAGLNSPLHF
j_call: TRBJ1-6
d_call: NA
cdr3_length: 18
clone_size: once
v_call: TRBV5-1

cdr3_nt: TGTGCCAGCAGCTTGGCGGCAGGGGGCTCGTACTCCTATGGCTACACCTTC
cdr3_aa: CASSLAAGGSYSYGYTF
j_call: TRBJ1-2
d_call: TRBD1
cdr3_length: 17
clone_size: NA
v_call: TRBV5-4

cdr3_nt: TGTGCCAGCAGAGGACAGCCTAATGAAAAACTGTTTTTT
cdr3_aa: CASRGQPNEKLFF
j_call: TRBJ1-4
d_call: NA
cdr3_length: 13
clone_size: NA
v_call: TRBV6-6

cdr3_nt: TGTGCCTGGAGAGACACGGGACTAGCCGGCAATGAGCAGTTCTTC
cdr3_aa: CAWRDTGLAGNEQFF
j_call: TRBJ2-1
d_call: TRBD2
cdr3_length: 15
clone_size: NA
v_call: TRBV30

cdr3_nt: TGTGCCAGCAGCTTAGATCGGGACAGGGGATTCGACGGCTACACCTTC
cdr3_aa: CASSLDRDRGFDGYTF
j_call: TRBJ1-2
d_call: TRBD1
cdr3_length: 16
clone_size: few
v_call: TRBV11-2